The present TCR beta chain was sequenced within a study of technical replicates of blood from a handful of donors. Method: immunoSEQ multiplex PCR; TCRdb's copy keeps in-frame clones and lacks some. The table records approximately 95,000 clones, approximately 96% of them present only once. The V end lost 5 bases, the J end lost 7 bases, and 11 bases lay between the germline ends. This CDR3 contains 12 residues. The germline V gene has CDR1 MDHEN and CDR2 SYDVKM. Sequencing was done on a sample of T cells isolated from PBMCs. The sequence came from a human donor in good health. This chain joins TRBV28 and TRBJ1-2; D is possibly TRBD1 (5 bases). The CDR3 bases are TGTGCCAGCAGTGATCAGGGAGGTGGCTACACCTTC. Protein: CASSDQGGGYTF.